The next 20 T cell receptor beta chains were all read from a single sample in a study of molecular identifiers for immune sequencing clone quantification. TCRdb fed the PCR reads into MiXCR, producing one record per CDR3 protein. The sample records about 320,000 distinct CDR3 sequences, about 21% being singletons. Material for sequencing was naive CD8+ T cells from blood, with Jurkat cell RNA spiked in. Subset of the sample: FACS-sorted CD8+CD4-CCR7+CD45RA+ naive T cells. These receptors all come from a human donor in good health. Some libraries in this study had Jurkat cell RNA spiked in.

Comments on this clonotype: This may come from a read error, since a much larger clone is one base off. This chain connects TRBV28 to TRBJ2-5; 7 positions match TRBD2. V gave up 5 bases and J gave up 7 bases; unmatched junction bases: 13. The germline V gene has CDR1 MDHEN and CDR2 SYDVKM. The CDR3 is 15 amino acids. CDR3 in amino acids: CASSVIHGPGGTQYF. The CDR3 coding sequence is TGTGCCAGCAGTGTAATTCACGGACCGGGGGGGACCCAGTACTTC.

As for this clonotype: This may be a read error, as it is one base from a much larger clone. The CDR3 carries no conserved terminal phenylalanine or tryptophan, so it likely arises from a read error. V gene TRBV4-1 combines with J gene TRBJ2-1; 11 bases agree with TRBD1. The trim removed 4 bases at V and 4 bases at J, leaving 6 bases unmatched. Germline-derived CDR1 and CDR2 are MGHRA and YSYEKL. The CDR3 is made up of 16 amino acids. The CDR3 nucleotides read TGCGCCAGCAGCCCGATGGGGACAGGGGGGTACAATGAGCAGTTCCTC. Residues: CASSPMGTGGYNEQFL.

CDR3 region: CSVALRRTGGASPTEAFF. The DNA of the CDR3 is TGCAGCGTTGCCCTCCGGCGGACAGGGGGCGCTTCCCCCACTGAAGCTTTCTTT. The V and J genes are TRBV29-1 and TRBJ1-1, with 11 positions matching TRBD1. The CDR3 is 18 residues long. The V gene end was trimmed by 4 bases and the J gene end by 4 bases; junction bases not matched to a gene: 17. Germline values: CDR1 SQVTM, CDR2 ANQGSEA.

J is TRBJ2-5 and V is TRBV7-9, with TRBD2 matching 11 bases. CDR3 length: 18 residues. From germline, CDR1 is SEHNR and CDR2 FQNEAQ (reference sequence). V shed 2 bases, J shed 2 bases, and the junction held 10 bases outside the gene matches. The CDR3 DNA is TGTGCCAGCAGCTTAAGTCTGACTAGCGGGGTACCTCAAGAGACCCAGTACTTC. Its protein is CASSLSLTSGVPQETQYF.

The rearrangement links TRBV4-1 to TRBJ1-3, with no clear D. The V and J ends lost 0 bases and 1 base respectively, with 10 bases between them. The germline V gene encodes CDR1 MGHRA and CDR2 YSYEKL. This CDR3 is built from 16 residues. The CDR3 DNA is TGCGCCAGCAGCCAAGAGCCGGGGTTGTCTGGAAACACCATATATTTT. The encoded protein is CASSQEPGLSGNTIYF.

Ten or more counts support this clonotype. V is TRBV3-1 and J is TRBJ2-3, with D maybe TRBD2 (6 bases). The CDR3 has 16 residues. Germline V CDR1 and CDR2: LGHDT, YNNKEL (reference sequence). Trimming removed 0 bases at V and 1 base at J, with 11 bases between. The CDR3 loop is CASSQEKRVRTDTQYF. In DNA form, the CDR3 reads TGTGCCAGCAGCCAAGAAAAGCGGGTGCGCACAGATACGCAGTATTTT.

In its sample, this clonotype was seen a few times. At one boundary the junction diverges from the germline segment, which might be a read error. The chain is built from TRBV6-5 and TRBJ2-7; D assignment may be TRBD1 or TRBD2 (5 bases each). CDR1 is MNHEY, CDR2 SVGAGI, per germline. The CDR3 spans 14 residues. CDR3 in DNA: TGTGCCAGCAGTGACGGGGTGGGACCCTACGGGCAGTACTTC. It codes for CASSDGVGPYGQYF.

This clonotype was counted ten times or more. The rearrangement uses TRBV6-7 and TRBJ1-1, with D unresolved. TRBV6-7 is an ORF, with its function uncertain. Trimming removed 10 bases at V and 4 bases at J, with 16 bases between. This CDR3 comprises 13 residues. The CDR3 loop reads CATKPPRGTEAFF. In nucleotides, the CDR3 is TGTGCCACCAAGCCGCCTAGAGGCACTGAAGCTTTCTTT.

At least ten counts were recorded for this clonotype. The CDR3 region has the DNA TGTGCCAGCAGCTTAGATTCGGGCTCTGGAAACACCATATATTTT. This codes for CASSLDSGSGNTIYF. V is TRBV7-6 and J is TRBJ1-3; D ambiguous. Germline assignment: CDR1 SGHVS and CDR2 FNYEAQ. The CDR3 is made up of 15 amino acids. The germline V and J ends were trimmed by 1 base and 0 bases, with 7 bases remaining between them.

This clonotype was recorded at least ten times. The CDR3 region is CSVEERRNSYEQYF. The CDR3 DNA is TGCAGCGTTGAAGAGCGGCGGAACTCCTACGAGCAGTACTTC. The chain carries TRBV29-1 and TRBJ2-7; D gene unclear. This CDR3 has 14 amino acids. V shed 0 bases and J shed 0 bases, with 9 bases lying between them. Germline V gives CDR1 SQVTM, CDR2 ANQGSEA.

This clonotype was seen a few times. Its ends do not fully match the called genes, so a read error is possible. The J gene is TRBJ2-1, the V gene TRBV9; no firm D call. Germline CDR1 SGDLS, CDR2 YYNGEE. The CDR3 spans 16 residues. CDR3 sequence (DNA): TGTGCCAGCAGCGTAGTCAGCCGGATCACTGGCAATGAGCAGTCCTTC. Protein: CASSVVSRITGNEQSF.

This clonotype showed up many times. The chain is built from TRBV6-2 or TRBV6-3 and TRBJ2-3, with D unresolved. The CDR3 runs 14 residues. Germline V gene data show CDR1 as MNHEY and CDR2 as SVGEGT. V was trimmed by 1 base and J by 2 bases, leaving 7 bases between them. The CDR3 loop reads CASSYFGNTDTQYF. CDR3 bases: TGTGCCAGCAGTTACTTCGGTAACACAGATACGCAGTATTTT.

This clonotype was seen at least ten times. The chain couples TRBV2 to TRBJ2-3; no firm D call. Trimming pared 3 bases from V and 4 bases from J, leaving 17 bases between. Germline V gene data show CDR1 as SNHLY and CDR2 as FYNNEI. The CDR3 consists of 16 residues. CDR3 coding DNA: TGTGCCAGCAGTGAGGCCCGACCGCAAGGGTCAGATACGCAGTATTTT. Translated: CASSEARPQGSDTQYF.

This clonotype has a count of ten or more. The chain links TRBV7-2 to TRBJ2-3; D may be TRBD2 (6 bases). This CDR3 has 12 residues. V was clipped by 8 bases and J by 10 bases, with 16 bases between them. Looked up from germline, CDR1 is SGHTA and CDR2 is FQGNSA. The DNA for the CDR3 is TGTGCCAGCCATTCCGCGGGAAATCCGCAGTATTTT. The encoded protein is CASHSAGNPQYF.

This clonotype was detected many times. The rearrangement uses TRBV5-1 and TRBJ1-1; perhaps TRBD1 as D (6 bases). Germline V gene data show CDR1 as SGHRS and CDR2 as YFSETQ. The CDR3 runs to 13 residues. Trimming stripped 5 bases from V and 4 bases from J, with 12 bases between. Here the CDR3 reads CASSLGRGTEAFF. CDR3 bases: TGCGCCAGCAGTCTAGGCAGGGGCACTGAAGCTTTCTTT.

Details on this clonotype: The junction does not match germline at one end; this may be a read error. The V and J genes are TRBV6-5 and TRBJ2-7, with D possibly TRBD1 on 5 matching bases. This CDR3 contains 13 residues. The germline CDR1 and CDR2 sequences are MNHEY and SVGAGI. The CDR3 bases are TGTGCCGGCAGTTACGGGCAGGGCAACGAGCAGTACTTC. It yields the protein CAGSYGQGNEQYF.

DNA for the CDR3: TGCAGCGTTGCCGGGACTAGCGGTTCCTACGAGCAGTACTTC. Translation: CSVAGTSGSYEQYF. The chain couples TRBV29-1 to TRBJ2-7; 11 bases are a match to TRBD2. The CDR3 is 14 residues long. The trim removed 4 bases at V and 1 base at J, leaving 3 bases unmatched. Germline values: CDR1 SQVTM, CDR2 ANQGSEA.

In this sample, this clonotype turned up a few times. One end of the junction fails to match germline, which may point to a read error. The rearrangement links TRBV12-3 or TRBV12-4 to TRBJ2-7; the match to TRBD1 covers 8 bases. CDR3 length equals 11 residues. The chain's CDR3 is CASSLGDRCFF. The DNA for the CDR3 is TGTGCCAGCAGTTTGGGGGACAGGTGTTTCTTC.

Worth noting for this clonotype: One base away lies a much larger clone, so this may be a sequencing read error. Because it lacks the conserved phenylalanine or tryptophan at the end, this CDR3 is likely a read error. The chain couples TRBV28 to TRBJ2-7, with no clear D. Trimming removed 2 bases at V and 4 bases at J, with 9 bases between. The germline gives CDR1 MDHEN, CDR2 SYDVKM. This CDR3 is 13 amino acids long. CDR3 coding DNA: TGTGCCAGCAGTTTAGTGGAGAAGTACGAGCAGTACCTC. Translation gives CASSLVEKYEQYL.

Here the CDR3 reads CSARVGQGSDEQYF. CDR3 nucleotides: TGCAGTGCTAGGGTGGGCCAGGGGAGCGACGAGCAGTACTTC. The V gene is TRBV20-1, the J gene TRBJ2-7, with D perhaps matching TRBD1 (6 bases). The germline V gene encodes CDR1 DFQATT and CDR2 SNEGSKA (reference sequence). Deletions cut 3 bases from V and 5 bases from J, with 17 bases between. The CDR3 length is 14 residues.